The entry that follows covers one T cell receptor (beta chain) sequence. Its target antigen remains unknown. Per-base qualities were not stored, and no clone one base away is much larger. This sample is drawn from a study of shared clonotypes between healthy human individuals (dated by TCRdb to about 2020). Describing the broader study: The cohort comprised a couple of women and a few men aged 18 to 49 years. Each donor's leukapheresis produced roughly between about 0.9 and 9.5 billion PBMCs. To increase sequencing depth and limit assay-specific biases, different laboratories used diverse techniques to prepare libraries and sequence TCR repertoires. For each donor, CD4 naive and CD4 memory were each given three plates, CD8 naive was given two plates, and CD8 memory was given one plate. The study deeply sequenced blood TCR repertoires of about 5 healthy adults to estimate repertoire size and the extent of clonotype sharing between individuals.

Using the deep immunoSEQ assay, multiplex PCR amplified TCR CDR3 regions from genomic DNA. Extracted genomic DNA from each cell subset was spread evenly across all wells of several immunoSEQ 96-well plates, with each plate serving as a replicate. For sorted subsets, each replicate PCR was loaded with roughly 0.2 ug genomic DNA, equivalent to 30,000 to 35,000 T cell genomes. Purified libraries were quantified with a Qubit 3.0 fluorometer, sized on a Bioanalyzer 2100, and re-quantified with the KAPA Library Quantification kit. Every immunoSEQ 96-well plate was sequenced on a separate single-read 150-cycle Illumina NextSeq 550 flow cell. As for the authors' bioinformatics: Because only junctional sequences without quality scores were contained in the immunoSEQ output, filtering matching that applied to full-length reads could not be performed. Sequences were annotated with PyIR, a Python wrapper for IgBLAST v1.9, and V/J genes and CDR3 were assigned using IMGT germline references. Reads were removed for weak V/J assignments (E-value above 1e-6), missing CDR3, stop codons, out-of-frame junctions, or ambiguous translated residues. A V3J clonotype was defined by an identical inferred V gene, J gene, and CDR3 amino acid sequence. Percentage overlap between repertoires was computed as shared unique clonotypes divided by the size of the smaller repertoire. Richness of each repertoire was evaluated using RTK rarefaction, the Chao1 estimator, and Recon v2.1 estimates of unobserved clonotypes. Generation probabilities for all TCRbeta clonotypes obtained by the gDNA method from a handful of donors were computed using OLGA. In its TCRdb copy, this immuneACCESS table keeps in-frame sequences only and misses some clones. Where compared with another copy, unresolved V genes explain less than half of these, and the others have no known cause. For V, J and clone size, that table is used; D and trimming come from the DNA. The sample table contains some 1 million clones; only one count was recorded for around 76% of them. Around 1.5% of the sample is in the top ten clones.

Overall results and qualifications from the work: Even with the large sequencing depth, rarefaction of the sorted-subset datasets indicated that sequencing was incomplete. Higher generation probabilities were observed for clonotypes shared by all four sorted-subset donors than for non-shared clonotypes. Sampling was restricted to blood, and TCR repertoires in tissue are likely to differ from TCR repertoires in blood. Larger estimated clonotype richness was generally found for naive subsets than for memory subsets. Sharing across a few donors was observed for roughly 5% of naive CD4, under 4% of naive CD8, about 2.3% of memory CD4, and about 0.4% of memory CD8 clonotypes. Pairwise subsampling indicated that sequencing depth was expected to affect the degree of clonotype sharing among donors. The small number of donors limited the genetic and exposure-history diversity represented.

The donors were healthy, HIV-negative adults who had no recently reported acute infections or vaccinations. Only Caucasian adults living in Nashville, Tennessee, USA were represented among the donors. CD4+ T cells were enriched by magnetic negative selection, after which naive cells were positively selected on CD45RA and the negative fraction was taken as the memory subset. Blood was collected by leukapheresis, and PBMCs were isolated by Ficoll-Histopaque density gradient centrifugation and then cryopreserved in liquid nitrogen vapor phase. Analytical flow cytometry was used to check the purity and quantity of each magnetically sorted T cell population. Each sorted fraction had its genomic DNA isolated and then quantified by UV absorbance on a Nanodrop 2000c. The material sequenced was memory CD4+ T cells sorted from blood. This specimen's cell subset or site label, per the study, means: CD45RA-negative fraction. The clonotype was recovered from a man between 18 and 29 years old in good health.

The DNA sequence follows: TGTGCCAGTAGTATTCGACGGAGCAATGAAAAACTGTTTTTT. It translates to CASSIRRSNEKLFF. The chain was built from TRBV19 and TRBJ1-4, with the D segment identity uncertain. The CDR3 goes from the cysteine to the phenylalanine over 14 residues. Only CDR3 DNA remains: 42 bases, in frame from the first base. In the germline V gene (reference sequence), CDR1 corresponds to LNHDA and CDR2 to SQIVND. Trimming at the junction amounts to 3 bases on V and 5 bases on J, and the germline ends lie 10 bases apart.